Presented here are 29 T cell receptor beta chains from one specimen sequenced in a study of CD8 T cells in Susac syndrome. RNA in amounts of roughly 0.5 to 1 ug was reverse transcribed with random hexamers. TCRdb redid the calling of the immunoSEQ multiplex PCR reads with MiXCR, one entry per CDR3 protein. Of roughly 150,000 distinct CDR3 sequences listed, approximately 93% are singletons. The material sequenced was CD4+ T cells from PBMCs. These receptors were obtained from a human donor with multiple sclerosis.

The rearrangement joins TRBV7-2 to TRBJ2-7, with a tentative D call TRBD1 (6 bases). The V gene's germline CDR1 is SGHTA and CDR2 FQGNSA. The length of the CDR3 is 14 residues. The V and J ends lost 4 bases and 2 bases respectively, with 12 bases between them. Here the CDR3 reads CASSSMTGPYEQYF. The DNA of the CDR3 is TGTGCCAGCAGCTCTATGACAGGTCCCTACGAGCAGTACTTC.

This clonotype is a singleton in its sample. This chain joins TRBV10-3 and TRBJ1-2, with D unclear. The ends were cut back, 2 bases at V and 2 bases at J, with 6 bases in the middle. The CDR3 has 13 amino acids. Germline V gives CDR1 ENHRY, CDR2 SYGVKD. The CDR3 DNA reads as TGTGCCATCAGTGAGCCGGGGAACTATGGCTACACCTTC. Protein product: CAISEPGNYGYTF.

The rearrangement links TRBV6-4 to TRBJ1-1; no reliable D call. Germline V lookup: CDR1 MRHNA, CDR2 SNTAGT. V shed 6 bases and J shed 0 bases, with 14 bases lying between them. The CDR3 covers 15 residues. CDR3 bases: TGTGCCAGCAGAGACACGCTTCTTATGAACACTGAAGCTTTCTTT. Its protein is CASRDTLLMNTEAFF.

The chain has TRBV12-3 or TRBV12-4 and TRBJ1-2; no clear D gene. The V end lost 4 bases, the J end lost 0 bases, and 9 bases lay between the germline ends. This CDR3 has 14 residues. The CDR3 DNA is TGTGCCAGCAGTTACAGCGCGACTAACTATGGCTACACCTTC. It specifies CASSYSATNYGYTF.

This chain links TRBV6-2 or TRBV6-3 with TRBJ2-1; no firm D call. The CDR3 is 12 amino acids. Germline CDR1 is MNHEY and CDR2 is SVGEGT. Trimming left V 7 bases short and J 4 bases short, with 8 bases between. CDR3 coding DNA: TGTGCCAGCAAACGGAGTTACAATGAGCAGTTCTTC. Translating gives CASKRSYNEQFF.

CDR3: CSVAGRSSQETQYF. CDR3 sequence (DNA): TGCAGCGTTGCGGGACGGAGCTCCCAAGAGACCCAGTACTTC. The chain uses TRBV29-1 and TRBJ2-5; either TRBD1 or TRBD2 may supply D (5 bases each). V was cut by 4 bases and J by 1 base, with 13 bases left in between. The CDR3 runs 14 residues. Germline V gene data show CDR1 as SQVTM and CDR2 as ANQGSEA.

The genes are TRBV6-2 or TRBV6-3 and TRBJ2-1; no definite D call. CDR1 and CDR2 (germline): MNHEY, SVGEGT. V was cut by 6 bases and J by 7 bases, with 13 bases left in between. The CDR3 has 13 residues. DNA for the CDR3: TGTGCCAGCAGAGATCCGGGTCTTAATGAGCAGTTCTTC. Residues: CASRDPGLNEQFF.

The chain has TRBV20-1 and TRBJ2-7, with D maybe TRBD2 (5 bases). This CDR3 contains 16 residues. Looked up from germline, CDR1 is DFQATT and CDR2 is SNEGSKA (reference sequence). The V end was cut by 2 bases, the J end by 2 bases, with 19 bases between. The CDR3 loop reads CSARPFTSGITYEQYF. DNA of the CDR3: TGCAGTGCTAGACCGTTTACATCCGGGATCACCTACGAGCAGTACTTC.

The genes are TRBV20-1 and TRBJ2-7; 9 bases align to TRBD1. Germline-derived CDR1 and CDR2 are DFQATT and SNEGSKA (reference sequence). J was trimmed by 5 bases and V by 3 bases; bases with no gene match: 5. There are 13 residues in the CDR3. For the CDR3, the DNA is TGCAGTGCTAGGGACGGGACAGGGAACGAGCAGTACTTC. It specifies CSARDGTGNEQYF.

V and J are TRBV28 and TRBJ1-2, with no clear D. Trimming pared 6 bases from V and 4 bases from J, leaving 9 bases between. This CDR3 is 12 amino acids long. CDR1 is MDHEN, CDR2 SYDVKM, per germline. CDR3 sequence reads: CASRPHGYGYTF. The CDR3 region has the DNA TGTGCCAGCAGGCCTCACGGCTATGGCTACACCTTC.

The chain uses TRBV7-7 and TRBJ2-3, with 8 bases that match TRBD2. Unmatched junction bases numbered 5, after V lost 2 bases and J lost 4 bases. The germline V gene has CDR1 SSHAT and CDR2 FNYEAQ (reference sequence). This CDR3 has 15 amino acids. DNA for the CDR3: TGTGCCAGCAGCTTAACGGGAGGGCCCTCAGATACGCAGTATTTT. Protein sequence: CASSLTGGPSDTQYF.

The chain combines TRBV7-2 with TRBJ2-7; 10 bases are a match to TRBD2. V gave up 3 bases and J gave up 5 bases; unmatched junction bases: 4. This CDR3 contains 14 residues. Germline V gene sequence: CDR1 SGHTA, CDR2 FQGNSA. The CDR3 DNA is TGTGCCAGCAGCTTGCTAGCGGGAGCCGACGAGCAGTACTTC. It yields the protein CASSLLAGADEQYF.

The rearrangement uses TRBV28 and TRBJ2-7; 8 nucleotides agree with TRBD1. CDR1 MDHEN and CDR2 SYDVKM come from the germline V gene. V was clipped by 5 bases and J by 6 bases; unmatched bases: 27. The CDR3 contains 20 residues. As DNA, the CDR3 is TGTGCCAGCAGTAGTCGGTTGGCGGGACAGGCCCACTCAGGGGTTGGCGAGCAGTACTTC. Residues: CASSSRLAGQAHSGVGEQYF. The complete variable domain, with remaining parts taken from reference TRBV28 and TRBJ2-7, reads DVKVTQSSRYLVKRTGEKVFLECVQDMDHENMFWYRQDPGLGLRLIYFSYDVKMKEKGDIPEGYSVSREKKERFSLILESASTNQTSMYLCASSSRLAGQAHSGVGEQYFGPGTRLTVT.

This sequence joins TRBV5-1 and TRBJ2-6; no reliable D call. Per germline, CDR1 SGHRS and CDR2 YFSETQ. With 0 bases removed from V and 6 bases from J, the gap between germline ends came to 10 bases. CDR3 length equals 15 residues. The CDR3 here is CASSLGQVEANVLTF. CDR3 coding DNA: TGCGCCAGCAGCTTGGGGCAGGTTGAGGCCAACGTCCTGACTTTC.

V gene TRBV20-1 combines with J gene TRBJ2-3, with 11 bases matching TRBD2. The CDR3 contains 14 residues. With 7 bases clipped from V and 4 bases from J, the junction kept 7 bases outside the gene matches. Germline V gene data show CDR1 as DFQATT and CDR2 as SNEGSKA (reference sequence). The CDR3 DNA is TGCAGTGTCACACCGGGACTAGCGGCAGATACGCAGTATTTT. This gives the protein CSVTPGLAADTQYF.

This chain links TRBV7-9 with TRBJ1-2; no firm D call. With 4 bases removed from V and 5 bases from J, the gap between germline ends came to 5 bases. Per the germline V gene, CDR1 is SEHNR and CDR2 is FQNEAQ (reference sequence). The CDR3 loop spans 11 amino acids. The CDR3 loop reads CASSSGYGYTF. The CDR3 bases are TGTGCCAGCAGCTCCGGATATGGCTACACCTTC.

To note about this clonotype: One end of the junction varies from germline; a read error may be responsible. This sequence joins TRBV12-3 or TRBV12-4 and TRBJ2-1, with TRBD2 matching over 7 bases. CDR3 size: 13 residues. CDR3 region: CATSMREMSEQFF. The CDR3, as DNA: TGTGCCACCAGTATGCGGGAGATGAGTGAGCAGTTCTTC.

This chain links TRBV11-2 with TRBJ1-2; TRBD1 matches at 7 bases. Germline V gene data show CDR1 as SGHAT and CDR2 as FQNNGV. The CDR3 has 13 amino acids. Trimming cost V 8 bases and J 7 bases; bases outside gene matches: 10. CDR3 sequence reads: CASRKQGSGGYTF. In DNA form, the CDR3 reads TGTGCCAGCCGGAAACAGGGGTCAGGTGGCTACACCTTC.

This sequence joins TRBV12-5 and TRBJ1-1; the D is unclear. This CDR3 region has 14 residues. Per the germline V gene, CDR1 is LGHNT and CDR2 is FRNRAP. Trimming stripped 5 bases from V and 6 bases from J, with 16 bases between. In DNA form, the CDR3 reads TGTGCTAGTGGTCGTGGATTTTCGGGCGCTGAAGCTTTCTTT. Protein sequence: CASGRGFSGAEAFF.

The chain carries TRBV29-1 and TRBJ2-1; 7 bases agree with TRBD2. CDR1 and CDR2 (germline): SQVTM, ANQGSEA. CDR3 length: 13 residues. J gave up 10 bases and V 3 bases, and 9 bases lay outside the gene matches. Here the CDR3 reads CSVDGTGLWEQFF. CDR3 sequence (DNA): TGCAGCGTTGATGGCACGGGACTATGGGAGCAGTTCTTC.

This chain links TRBV7-3 with TRBJ2-2; possibly TRBD1 for D (6 bases). CDR1 and CDR2 (germline): SGHTA, FQGTGA. Trimming removed 3 bases from V and 7 bases from J, with 15 bases in between. CDR3 length: 15 amino acids. CDR3 sequence: CASSLRPQGSGELFF. In DNA form, the CDR3 reads TGTGCCAGCAGCTTGCGTCCGCAGGGGAGCGGGGAGCTGTTTTTT.

V usage is TRBV20-1 and J usage is TRBJ2-5; 7 nucleotides agree with TRBD1. The CDR3 loop spans 14 amino acids. The trim removed 6 bases at V and 3 bases at J, leaving 10 bases unmatched. In germline, CDR1 is DFQATT, CDR2 SNEGSKA (reference sequence). Here the CDR3 reads CSAVPGTAKETQYF. CDR3 sequence (DNA): TGCAGTGCAGTACCTGGGACAGCAAAAGAGACCCAGTACTTC.

V is TRBV30 and J is TRBJ1-3; D is perhaps TRBD1 (5 bases). This CDR3 contains 12 residues. Trimming cost V 8 bases and J 0 bases, with 8 bases left between them. Germline CDR1 GTSNPN, CDR2 SVGIG (reference sequence). The CDR3 DNA sequence: TGTGCCGGGGGACTCTCTGGAAACACCATATATTTT. It codes for CAGGLSGNTIYF.

The chain has TRBV5-4 and TRBJ1-2; 7 nucleotides match TRBD1. Germline V gives CDR1 SGHNT, CDR2 YYREEE (reference sequence). The V segment lost 3 bases and the J segment 2 bases; nucleotides outside the gene matches: 7. The CDR3 has 15 amino acids. The CDR3 nucleotides are TGTGCCAGCAGCTCTGGGACAGCCCGAAACTATGGCTACACCTTC. Residues: CASSSGTARNYGYTF.

CDR3 coding DNA: TGTGCCAGTAGTATAGGATCGGAGACCCAGTACTTC. Amino acid sequence: CASSIGSETQYF. The chain carries TRBV19 and TRBJ2-5, with D unresolved. Germline-derived CDR1 and CDR2 are LNHDA and SQIVND (reference sequence). The CDR3 length is 12 residues. V was clipped by 1 base and J by 5 bases, with 5 bases between them.

This rearrangement joins TRBV30 to TRBJ2-3, with D possibly called TRBD1 or TRBD2 (5 bases each). The CDR3 is 16 residues long. CDR1 and CDR2 from the germline V gene are GTSNPN and SVGIG (reference sequence). The V gene lost 2 bases and the J gene lost 1 base, with 16 bases spanning the gap. CDR3 protein: CAWSSQRGVGTDTQYF. Written as DNA, the CDR3 is TGTGCCTGGAGTTCCCAAAGGGGAGTGGGCACAGATACGCAGTATTTT.

This chain links TRBV20-1 with TRBJ1-1; 8 nucleotides align to TRBD1. The CDR3 spans 14 residues. V trimming: 0 bases; J trimming: 4 bases; junction bases outside the gene matches: 4. Germline-derived CDR1 and CDR2 are DFQATT and SNEGSKA (reference sequence). The CDR3 loop is CSARDRTGPTEAFF. The CDR3 DNA sequence: TGCAGTGCTAGAGACCGGACAGGGCCCACTGAAGCTTTCTTT.

A few counts support this clonotype. The rearrangement joins TRBV19 to TRBJ2-7; 11 positions agree with TRBD1. CDR3 length equals 20 residues. CDR1 and CDR2 from the germline V gene are LNHDA and SQIVND (reference sequence). V lost 5 bases to trimming and J lost 6 bases; unmatched junction nucleotides: 24. The CDR3 region is CASSVTRPGTGGSPLREQYF. The CDR3 region has the DNA TGTGCCAGTAGTGTGACCCGCCCGGGGACAGGGGGGTCCCCACTTCGCGAGCAGTACTTC.

This clonotype was seen a few times. The chain couples TRBV28 to TRBJ1-5; D unclear. The length of the CDR3 is 12 residues. Germline CDR1 MDHEN, CDR2 SYDVKM. The ends were cut back, 1 base at V and 3 bases at J, with 1 base in the middle. Here the CDR3 reads CASSLYNQPQHF. The CDR3 region has the DNA TGTGCCAGCAGTTTATACAATCAGCCCCAGCATTTT.